The rows below give T cell receptor beta chains drawn from one sample of a study of T-cell reconstitution after alpha-beta-depleted transplantation in children. Using its own MiXCR run on the PCR reads, TCRdb lists one record per CDR3 protein. The table has around 200,000 distinct CDR3 sequences, around 9.9% seen once. Sequenced material: PBMCs, taken before TCRalphabeta/CD19-depleted stem cell transplant. These receptors were taken from a child less than two years old with acute myeloid leukemia, due to receive a stem cell transplant. The CDR3 runs from the conserved cysteine through the conserved F or W. A D gene is named only where the DNA matches it firmly. Where a row states a size, it is once, few, many or the class of an expanded clone; other rows omit it.

DNA: TGTGCCAGCAGCTTAGAGGTCCAGGCCCAGGATACGCAGTATTTT; CDR3: CASSLEVQAQDTQYF; length: 15; D: NA; V: TRBV11-2; J: TRBJ2-3; size: many
DNA: TGTGCCAGCAGCTTAATTTCAGTAAGAGTCACCGGGGAGCTGTTTTTT; CDR3: CASSLISVRVTGELFF; length: 16; D: NA; V: TRBV7-2; J: TRBJ2-2; size: many
DNA: TGCAGTGCTAGTATGGCAGGGAATGAAAAACTGTTTTTT; CDR3: CSASMAGNEKLFF; length: 13; D: NA; V: TRBV20-1; J: TRBJ1-4; size: many
DNA: TGCAGCGTTCCCGTAGGGTACGGGGAGCTGTTTTTT; CDR3: CSVPVGYGELFF; length: 12; D: NA; V: TRBV29-1; J: TRBJ2-2; size: few
DNA: TGTGCCAGCAGCTTATCCCCAGGGGGATCCACTGAAGCTTTCTTT; CDR3: CASSLSPGGSTEAFF; length: 15; D: TRBD1; V: TRBV11-2; J: TRBJ1-1; size: few
DNA: TGTGCCAGCAGGATAGCGACTAGTTCCTCCGAGCAGTACTTC; CDR3: CASRIATSSSEQYF; length: 14; D: NA; V: TRBV6-1; J: TRBJ2-7; size: many
DNA: TGCGCCAGCAGTGGGAGTAGCGGGAGACAAGAGACCCAGTACTTC; CDR3: CASSGSSGRQETQYF; length: 15; D: TRBD2; V: TRBV10-1; J: TRBJ2-5; size: NA
DNA: TGCGCCAGCAGCCAAGATCCCACGGACTTGGGGCTAGCGGGAGATGCGAACACCGGGGAGCTGTTTTTT; CDR3: CASSQDPTDLGLAGDANTGELFF; length: 23; D: TRBD2; V: TRBV4-3; J: TRBJ2-2; size: many
DNA: TGTGCCAGCAGCCAAAGGGGACATGTCAATCAGCCCCAGCATTTT; CDR3: CASSQRGHVNQPQHF; length: 15; D: NA; V: TRBV7-2; J: TRBJ1-5; size: many
DNA: TGTGCCAGCACCCAGACGGGACTAGCGAGCTACGAGCAGTACTTC; CDR3: CASTQTGLASYEQYF; length: 15; D: TRBD2; V: TRBV6-5; J: TRBJ2-7; size: NA
DNA: TGTGCCAGCAGCCTGGCGGGGGGCAGGGGGAACGAGCAGTACTTC; CDR3: CASSLAGGRGNEQYF; length: 15; D: NA; V: TRBV21-1; J: TRBJ2-7; size: few
DNA: TGTGCCAGCAGCCTACAGGGGATGGGCACTGAAGCTTTCTTT; CDR3: CASSLQGMGTEAFF; length: 14; D: TRBD1; V: TRBV7-9; J: TRBJ1-1; size: many
DNA: TGTGCCAGCAGCCTACAGGGGATTTATGGCTACACCTTC; CDR3: CASSLQGIYGYTF; length: 13; D: TRBD1; V: TRBV12-3/TRBV12-4; J: TRBJ1-2; size: many
DNA: TGCAGTGCTACCTTAGCGGGGAGAACCGGGGAGCTGTTTTTT; CDR3: CSATLAGRTGELFF; length: 14; D: TRBD2; V: TRBV20-1; J: TRBJ2-2; size: many
DNA: TGTGCCAGCAGCTTCGGTCAGGGCCCGAACACCGGGGAGCTGTTTTTT; CDR3: CASSFGQGPNTGELFF; length: 16; D: NA; V: TRBV5-5; J: TRBJ2-2; size: many
DNA: TGCAGTGCTCCATCCAGGGTGACGAACACTGAAGCTTTCTTT; CDR3: CSAPSRVTNTEAFF; length: 14; D: NA; V: TRBV20-1; J: TRBJ1-1; size: NA
DNA: TGTGCCAGCAGTGGGGACAGGTACTACGAGCAGTACTTC; CDR3: CASSGDRYYEQYF; length: 13; D: TRBD1; V: TRBV4-2; J: TRBJ2-7; size: many
DNA: TGTGCCAGCAACACAGGGGGCTACCAGCCCCAGCATTTT; CDR3: CASNTGGYQPQHF; length: 13; D: TRBD1; V: TRBV28; J: TRBJ1-5; size: many
DNA: TGCAGTGCTAGAGGTGGTACCCAGTACTTC; CDR3: CSARGGTQYF; length: 10; D: NA; V: TRBV20-1; J: TRBJ2-5; size: many
DNA: TGTACCAGCAGCCTCAACACTGAAGCTTTCTTT; CDR3: CTSSLNTEAFF; length: 11; D: NA; V: TRBV28; J: TRBJ1-1; size: once
DNA: TGTGCCAGTAGTACCGGGACTAGCGGGAGCTCCTACAATGAGCAGTTCTTC; CDR3: CASSTGTSGSSYNEQFF; length: 17; D: TRBD2; V: TRBV19; J: TRBJ2-1; size: many
DNA: TGTGCCACCCGGGATAGCGGGAGTTGGGGTGAGCAGTTCTTC; CDR3: CATRDSGSWGEQFF; length: 14; D: TRBD2; V: TRBV7-9; J: TRBJ2-1; size: NA
DNA: TGCAGTGCCCAGTCGGGGCCTCTAAGCGCAGATACGCAGTATTTT; CDR3: CSAQSGPLSADTQYF; length: 15; D: NA; V: TRBV20-1; J: TRBJ2-3; size: many
DNA: TGTGCCAGCAGAAGGGGACTAGCGGGAGGTAGCAACGAGCAGTACTTC; CDR3: CASRRGLAGGSNEQYF; length: 16; D: TRBD2; V: TRBV6-1; J: TRBJ2-7; size: many
DNA: TGTGCCAGCAGTCACCGGCGGGGGAACACTGAAGCTTTCTTT; CDR3: CASSHRRGNTEAFF; length: 14; D: NA; V: TRBV12-3/TRBV12-4; J: TRBJ1-1; size: many
DNA: TGTGCCAGCAGTTTAAGACTAGCGGGAACAGGTGAGCAGTTCTTC; CDR3: CASSLRLAGTGEQFF; length: 15; D: TRBD2; V: TRBV12-3/TRBV12-4; J: TRBJ2-1; size: many
DNA: TGTGCCACCAGTGGGGGTAGTTTGGGTCCAGATACGCAGTATTTT; CDR3: CATSGGSLGPDTQYF; length: 15; D: NA; V: TRBV24-1; J: TRBJ2-3; size: many